This T cell receptor (beta chain) was recorded in a study of shared clonotypes between healthy human individuals (dated by TCRdb to 2019 to 2021). Notes on the research overall: A couple of women and a few men aged 18 to 49 years were included in the cohort. For each donor, three plates each were used for CD4 naive and CD4 memory, two plates were used for CD8 naive, and one plate was used for CD8 memory. The study deeply sequenced blood TCR repertoires of several healthy adults to estimate repertoire size and the extent of clonotype sharing between individuals. To increase sequencing depth and limit assay-specific biases, TCR repertoire library preparation and sequencing were carried out by different laboratories using diverse techniques. Each donor's leukapheresis produced roughly between roughly 0.9 and 9 billion PBMCs.

Healthy HIV-negative adults with no recently reported acute infections or vaccinations were included as donors. Every donor was a Caucasian adult living in Nashville, Tennessee, USA. CD4+ T cells were enriched through magnetic negative selection, after which naive cells were positively selected on CD45RA and the remaining negative fraction served as the memory subset. Blood was collected by leukapheresis, and PBMCs were isolated by Ficoll-Histopaque density gradient centrifugation and then cryopreserved in liquid nitrogen vapor phase. Purity and quantity of every magnetically sorted T cell population were checked by analytical flow cytometry. From each sorted fraction, genomic DNA was isolated and quantified by UV absorbance on a Nanodrop 2000c. The CDR3 measures 15 amino acids from cysteine to phenylalanine. The only DNA kept is the CDR3, 45 bases in frame from the first base. CDR1 is given as SGHRS and CDR2 as YFSETQ, both from the germline V gene. V is clipped by 0 bases and J by 3 bases, and the sequence between their germline boundaries is 12 bases long.

What the work shows at the level of the full study, not this receptor alone: Incomplete sequencing was indicated by rarefaction of sorted-subset datasets, despite the large sequencing depth. Because the study included only a small number of donors, the genetic and exposure-history diversity represented was limited. Naive subsets generally had larger estimated clonotype richness than memory subsets. Clonotypes shared by all four sorted-subset donors showed higher generation probabilities than non-shared clonotypes. About 5% of naive CD4, 3% to 3.5% of naive CD8, approximately 2% of memory CD4, and about 0.4% of memory CD8 clonotypes were shared across a few donors. Based on pairwise subsampling, the degree of clonotype sharing among donors was expected to be affected by sequencing depth. Only blood was sampled, and tissue TCR repertoires likely differ from those in blood.

As concerns this clone: Its antigen is not yet known. The sample holds no much larger clone one base away, and base qualities are not on file.

Using the deep immunoSEQ assay, multiplex PCR amplified TCR CDR3 regions from genomic DNA. Genomic DNA extracted from each cell subset was distributed evenly over all wells of several immunoSEQ 96-well plates, and each plate served as one replicate. For sorted subsets, each replicate PCR was loaded with 150 to 250 ng genomic DNA, equivalent to approximately 33,000 T cell genomes. Purified libraries were quantified with a Qubit 3.0 fluorometer, sized on a Bioanalyzer 2100, and re-quantified with the KAPA Library Quantification kit. Every immunoSEQ 96-well plate was sequenced on a dedicated single-read 150-cycle Illumina NextSeq 550 flow cell. The authors' analysis ran thus. Because the immunoSEQ output included only junctional sequences and no quality scores, the filtering could not be the same as the filtering used for full-length reads. To assign V/J genes and CDR3, sequences were annotated against IMGT germline references using PyIR, a Python wrapper for IgBLAST v1.9. Any read was removed if the V/J assignment was weak (E-value above 1e-6), the CDR3 was missing, or the read contained stop codons, out-of-frame junctions, or ambiguous translated residues. V3J clonotypes were defined as sequences sharing an identical inferred V gene, J gene, and CDR3 amino acid sequence. Percentage overlap between repertoires was computed as shared unique clonotypes divided by the size of the smaller repertoire. Richness of each repertoire was evaluated using RTK rarefaction, the Chao1 estimator, and Recon v2.1 estimates of unobserved clonotypes. OLGA was used to compute generation probabilities for all TCRbeta clonotypes that the gDNA method yielded from several donors. TCRdb provides this immuneACCESS table in a form limited to in-frame rearrangements. Some clones are lacking; in checked studies, under half of them reflect an unresolved V gene, and why the rest are absent is not known. V and J calls and clone size are those listed in that table; D and trimming were worked out from the DNA. For this sample there are millions of clones; around 94% appear just once. Jointly, the top ten make up roughly 0.13% of the sample.

Rearrangement joined TRBV5-1 to TRBJ2-5; a tentative D call is TRBD2 (6 bases match). The sequenced material came from naive CD4+ T cells sorted from blood. The sample's cell subset or site, from its label and the paper: CD45RA+ positively selected. This TCR came from a young man in good health. The DNA reads as follows: TGCGCCAGCAGCTTGGCCGTTGGAGGGGAAGAGACCCAGTACTTC. This codes for CASSLAVGGEETQYF.